This T cell receptor (beta chain) emerged from a study of T cells after yellow fever vaccination. As for the study in general: Each low-cell-number fraction was prepared by means of SMART-Seq v4 Ultra Low Input.

TCRdb used MiXCR to reprocess the 5' RACE reads, holding one entry per CDR3 protein. The table includes around 110,000 distinct CDR3 sequences, 8.4% detected once. The sample holds many counts of this clonotype. Its antigen is unidentified. Trimming at V came to 4 bases and at J to 3 bases, leaving 12 bases not matched to a gene. CDR1 and CDR2 (germline): LGHNA, YNFKEQ. There are 18 residues in the CDR3. Findings of the study overall: The study found a weaker secondary response that peaked faster, day 5 versus 15.

This receptor was obtained from a man under 40 who received the YFV17D yellow fever vaccine. This rearrangement joins TRBV4-2 to TRBJ2-2, with 9 bases lining up with TRBD1. Source: CD8+ T cells sorted from PBMCs, taken 45 days after the yellow fever booster vaccination. This chain's CDR3 is CASSPLPRGQGYTGELFF. The CDR3 DNA is TGTGCCAGCAGCCCCCTCCCCCGGGGACAGGGATACACCGGGGAGCTGTTTTTT.